This is a list of T cell receptor beta chains from one sample in a study of beta chain features in type 1 diabetes. Measured with immunoSEQ multiplex PCR; TCRdb has only the in-frame clones, and not every one. The sample lists about 340,000 clones; roughly 14% were seen once. The sequencing sample was made of naive CD4+ T cells from blood. These receptor sequences come from a woman younger than 30 with type 1 diabetes. Both conserved end residues are part of each CDR3. A D gene is named only where the DNA matches it firmly. Clone size appears in some rows only: once, few, many, or a class for an expanded clone.

v_call	clone_size	d_call	j_call	cdr3_nt	cdr3_aa
TRBV7-6	NA	TRBD2	TRBJ2-7	TGTGCCAGCAGCCCAGGGACTAGCGCCTACTACGAGCAGTACTTC	CASSPGTSAYYEQYF
TRBV7-2	NA	NA	TRBJ2-3	TGTGCCAGCACGCTCGGCGGGGCAGATACGCAGTATTTT	CASTLGGADTQYF
TRBV9	few	NA	TRBJ1-2	TGTGCCAGCAGCCCAGGGGTGGGAGGCTACACCTTC	CASSPGVGGYTF
TRBV28	few	NA	TRBJ2-5	TGTGCCAGCAGGACCCGAGGGGGGGCAAGGGAGACCCAGTACTTC	CASRTRGGARETQYF
TRBV30	few	NA	TRBJ2-5	TGTGCCTGGAGTGTGTCCCTTCAAGAGACCCAGTACTTC	CAWSVSLQETQYF
TRBV6-5	few	NA	TRBJ1-5	TGTGCCAGCAGATCTTCAGGGTCGGGCAATCAGCCCCAGCATTTT	CASRSSGSGNQPQHF
TRBV7-9	few	TRBD2	TRBJ2-5	TGTGCCAGCAGCAGTCTGGGGGGGAGGGAAGAGACCCAGTACTTC	CASSSLGGREETQYF
TRBV28	few	TRBD2	TRBJ2-6	TGTGCCAGCAGTTTGGGAGGGCCTGGGGCCAACGTCCTGACTTTC	CASSLGGPGANVLTF
TRBV6-5	few	TRBD2	TRBJ2-5	TGTGCCAGCCATCCTAGCGGGAGAGAGACCCAGTACTTC	CASHPSGRETQYF
TRBV28	few	TRBD2	TRBJ2-1	TGTGCCAGCAGTTTAAGCGGGAGGAGAAGTGAGCAGTTCTTC	CASSLSGRRSEQFF
TRBV19	NA	TRBD1	TRBJ2-7	TGTGCCAGTAGTCCCCCAGGGGGCAACTCCTACGAGCAGTACTTC	CASSPPGGNSYEQYF
TRBV11-2	NA	NA	TRBJ2-2	TGTGCCAGCAGCTTTAATATGGGCGAATCCGGGGAGCTGTTTTTT	CASSFNMGESGELFF
TRBV5-1	NA	TRBD1	TRBJ1-4	TGCGCCAGCAGCTTCGGGACAGCAAATGAAAAACTGTTTTTT	CASSFGTANEKLFF
TRBV30	few	NA	TRBJ1-5	TGTGCCTGGAGTGGACGCTCCGGGGGGCATCAGCCCCAGCATTTT	CAWSGRSGGHQPQHF
TRBV27	NA	NA	TRBJ2-1	TGTGCCAGCAGTCGGGGGGCGGACCAAACCTACAATGAGCAGTTCTTC	CASSRGADQTYNEQFF
TRBV27	NA	NA	TRBJ2-3	TGTGCCAGCAAGTCGGAGCGGCCCAGCACAGATACGCAGTATTTT	CASKSERPSTDTQYF
TRBV7-2	NA	TRBD2	TRBJ2-1	TGTGCCAGCAGCTACGGACTAGCGGGGTACAATGAGCAGTTCTTC	CASSYGLAGYNEQFF
TRBV7-9	NA	NA	TRBJ2-3	TGTGCCAGCAGCCAACTAGGGAGCACAGATACGCAGTATTTT	CASSQLGSTDTQYF
TRBV7-9	few	NA	TRBJ2-7	TGTGCCAGCAGCTTAGTGGCAGGGGCGTCCTACGAGCAGTACTTC	CASSLVAGASYEQYF
TRBV4-3	NA	NA	TRBJ2-1	TGCGCCAGCAGCCATGGCCTGCGGGACTACAATGAGCAGTTCTTC	CASSHGLRDYNEQFF
TRBV7-2	few	NA	TRBJ1-2	TGTGCCAGCAGCCCCGGAGGGGATGGCTACACCTTC	CASSPGGDGYTF
TRBV5-4	NA	NA	TRBJ1-2	TGTGCCAGCAGTCTTGATCGTCAGAACTATGGCTACACCTTC	CASSLDRQNYGYTF
TRBV6-5	NA	NA	TRBJ2-3	TGTGCCAGCAGTTACTCATGGGGGCTAGACACAGATACGCAGTATTTT	CASSYSWGLDTDTQYF
TRBV25-1	NA	NA	TRBJ2-2	TGTGCCAGCAGTCAGGGTAGCACCGGGGAGCTGTTTTTT	CASSQGSTGELFF
TRBV5-1	NA	NA	TRBJ2-5	TGCGCCAGCAGTCCCCAGCAGGGGGACTTAGAGACCCAGTACTTC	CASSPQQGDLETQYF
TRBV28	NA	TRBD1	TRBJ2-5	TGTGCCAGCAGTCCCTACCAGCTCCGGGACAGGAAGCTTGGAGAGACCCAGTACTTC	CASSPYQLRDRKLGETQYF
TRBV2	NA	NA	TRBJ1-4	TGTGCCAGCGACCCGGCGGGTACAGGGCGCGAAAAACTGTTTTTT	CASDPAGTGREKLFF
TRBV7-9	NA	NA	TRBJ1-3	TGTGCCAGCAGCTTAGGCGGTAGCTCTGGAAACACCATATATTTT	CASSLGGSSGNTIYF
TRBV5-4	few	NA	TRBJ2-6	TGTGCCACCCGGTCCACTGGGGCCAACGTCCTGACTTTC	CATRSTGANVLTF
TRBV7-9	NA	NA	TRBJ2-5	TGTGCCAGCAGCCCCCTCGGGTCGTACCAAGAGACCCAGTACTTC	CASSPLGSYQETQYF
TRBV19	NA	NA	TRBJ1-5	TGTGCCAGTAGCAGGGTAGAGGGCAATCAGCCCCAGCATTTT	CASSRVEGNQPQHF
TRBV7-8	NA	NA	TRBJ2-7	TGTGCCAGCAGCTGGGGGACATACAACGAGCAGTACTTC	CASSWGTYNEQYF
TRBV5-4	NA	NA	TRBJ1-2	TGTGCCAGCAGCCTACCTACAGGGCTGGTGGGCTACACCTTC	CASSLPTGLVGYTF
TRBV5-6	NA	NA	TRBJ1-2	TGTGCCAGCAGCTTGGTGGTGGCCGACTATGGCTACACCTTC	CASSLVVADYGYTF
TRBV7-2	NA	TRBD1	TRBJ2-2	TGTGCCAGCAGCCGCACCCGACCGGGACAGTTGCCCGGGGAGCTGTTTTTT	CASSRTRPGQLPGELFF
TRBV7-2	NA	NA	TRBJ2-1	TGTGCCAGCAGCGCGTCCTACAATGAGCAGTTCTTC	CASSASYNEQFF
TRBV30	few	TRBD2	TRBJ2-2	TGTGCCTGGACCCTTAGCCTACTAGCGGGAGTCGACGGGGAGCTGTTTTTT	CAWTLSLLAGVDGELFF
TRBV4-3	many	NA	TRBJ2-1	TGCGCCAGCAGCCAAGATGCGGCTAGAAGCTCCTACAATGAGCAGTTCTTC	CASSQDAARSSYNEQFF
TRBV27	few	NA	TRBJ2-1	TGTGCCAGCAGGCGGCCCGGACTGAGATACAATGAGCAGTTCTTC	CASRRPGLRYNEQFF